The source of this TCR beta chain is a study of OX40 agonist ivuxolimab in advanced cancers. Here immunoSEQ multiplex PCR was the method, and the copy in TCRdb shows in-frame clones only, minus some. The table records over 100,000 clones, around 91% of them present only once. Systemic immunosuppression or autoimmune disease history was grounds to exclude patients. This specimen was CD4+ or CD8+ T cells sorted from blood, taken in a trial of the OX40 agonist ivuxolimab. This receptor was obtained from an adult with an advanced solid tumor such as melanoma, head and neck, liver or kidney cancer.

The CDR3 loop is CSVPGVSGNTIYF. CDR3 nucleotides: TGCAGCGTTCCAGGGGTCTCTGGAAACACCATATATTTT. This sequence joins TRBV29-1 and TRBJ1-3; possibly TRBD1 for D (6 bases). The germline V gene has CDR1 SQVTM and CDR2 ANQGSEA. V was cut by 5 bases and J by 0 bases, with 8 bases left in between. The CDR3 is made up of 13 amino acids.